The following is a T cell receptor (beta chain) sequence with its context. The data were obtained in a study of blood T cell repertoires in COVID-19. Background on the study: Acute-phase and convalescent COVID-19 samples originated in the United States, Italy and Spain. T cells, B-cell-depleted T cells, or PBMCs supplied cDNA or gDNA.

The V gene lost 2 bases and the J gene lost 9 bases, with 14 bases spanning the gap. The CDR3 totals 15 residues. The germline CDR1 and CDR2 sequences are SGHTA and FQGTGA. The repertoire was sequenced with immunoSEQ multiplex PCR; TCRdb's copy has only in-frame clones and lacks some. Of more than 85,000 clones in the sample, around 88% were seen once. The sequencing input was peripheral blood. The sequence was collected from a man aged 50 to 59 with COVID-19, enrolled during active disease. V usage is TRBV7-3 and J usage is TRBJ1-6; possibly TRBD1 for D (6 bases). Here the CDR3 reads CASSLGSGVGSPLHF. The CDR3 coding sequence is TGTGCCAGCAGCTTAGGATCAGGGGTAGGTTCACCCCTCCACTTT.